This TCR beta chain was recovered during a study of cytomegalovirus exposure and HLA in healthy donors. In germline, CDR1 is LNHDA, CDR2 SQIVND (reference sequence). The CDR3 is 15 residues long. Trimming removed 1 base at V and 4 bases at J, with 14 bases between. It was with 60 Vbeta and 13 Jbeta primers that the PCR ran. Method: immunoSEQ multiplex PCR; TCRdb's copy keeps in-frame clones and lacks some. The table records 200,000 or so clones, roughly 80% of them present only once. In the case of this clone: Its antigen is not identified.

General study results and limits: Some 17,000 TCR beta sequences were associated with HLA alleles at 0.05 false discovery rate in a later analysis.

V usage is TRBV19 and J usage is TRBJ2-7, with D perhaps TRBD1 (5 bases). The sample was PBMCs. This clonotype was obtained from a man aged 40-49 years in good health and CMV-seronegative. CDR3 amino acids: CASSIARSGQYEQYF. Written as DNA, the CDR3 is TGTGCCAGTAGTATAGCGAGGTCAGGGCAATACGAGCAGTACTTC.